This T cell receptor beta chain stems from a study of early T cells in non-severe SARS-CoV-2 infection. Study details: The input, bulk RNA from unsorted whole blood, was sequenced, and chains were unpaired. Study-wide results and limits: VDJdb matches were skewed toward anti-spike CD8 T cell responses.

Individual cDNA molecules each received unique molecular identifiers attached to them. TCRdb processed the 5' RACE reads anew with MiXCR; each CDR3 protein has one entry. The sample consists of about 110,000 distinct CDR3 sequences, 9% to 13% of them appearing once. This clonotype was detected many times. What it binds is not known. At one end the junction does not follow the germline gene, possibly because of a read error. The CDR3 is 12 residues long. Germline V gives CDR1 MDHEN, CDR2 SYDVKM. The receptor comes from an adult who was a healthcare worker with PCR-confirmed SARS-CoV-2 infection or an uninfected control (not recorded which). The genes are TRBV28 and TRBJ1-2; no clear D. Sequences were obtained from whole blood. The DNA of the CDR3 is TGTGCCAGCACTTTAAGCGTGGGGAGGGAATCCTTC. As protein: CASTLSVGRESF.